One and the same sample provided the 3 T cell receptor beta chains below, sequenced in a study of beta chain features in type 1 diabetes (dated by TCRdb to the late 2010s). What the authors observed across the whole study: Type 1 diabetes patients showed a moderate but significant shortening of TCRB CDR3 length in all four CD4+ subsets.

Antigen specificity for these receptors is unknown. The library was obtained by the immunoSEQ multiplex PCR assay. The High Capacity cDNA Reverse Transcription Kit was used to reverse transcribe all of the isolated RNA, meaning that expressed TCRB transcripts were what got sequenced. TCRdb limited this immuneACCESS table to in-frame rearrangements with V and J called. A share of clones is missing; checked studies link under half to unresolved V genes, and the rest is unexplained. The sample includes 150,000 to 170,000 clones, with 10% observed a single time. The ten top clones hold 0.45% to 0.5% of the sample. The sequencing sample was made of central memory CD4+ T cells from blood. The receptor source for this set is a man under 40 with type 1 diabetes.

A few counts support this clone. The rearrangement joins TRBV27 to TRBJ1-5, with 7 bases aligning to TRBD1. The V segment lost 5 bases and the J segment 5 bases; nucleotides outside the gene matches: 9. The CDR3 consists of 15 residues. Germline V gives CDR1 MNHEY, CDR2 SMNVEV (reference sequence). The CDR3 sequence is CASSAGTAQYQPQHF. CDR3 nucleotides: TGTGCCAGCAGTGCCGGGACAGCACAATATCAGCCCCAGCATTTT.

This clone was found a few times. The rearrangement uses TRBV5-1 and TRBJ2-3, with 10 bases identical to TRBD2. The length of the CDR3 is 16 residues. Per germline, CDR1 SGHRS and CDR2 YFSETQ. The V segment lost 1 base and the J segment 4 bases; nucleotides outside the gene matches: 6. CDR3 region: CASSLQLAGSADTQYF. The CDR3, as DNA: TGCGCCAGCAGCTTGCAACTAGCGGGATCCGCAGATACGCAGTATTTT.

The genes are TRBV6-6 and TRBJ2-7; 8 bases are a match to TRBD2. Per germline, CDR1 MNHNY and CDR2 SVGAGI (reference sequence). There are 15 residues in the CDR3. Unmatched junction bases numbered 7, after V lost 4 bases and J lost 2 bases. The CDR3 coding sequence is TGTGCCAGCAGTTTCGGGGGGGGACTAACCTACGAGCAGTACTTC. Protein sequence: CASSFGGGLTYEQYF.